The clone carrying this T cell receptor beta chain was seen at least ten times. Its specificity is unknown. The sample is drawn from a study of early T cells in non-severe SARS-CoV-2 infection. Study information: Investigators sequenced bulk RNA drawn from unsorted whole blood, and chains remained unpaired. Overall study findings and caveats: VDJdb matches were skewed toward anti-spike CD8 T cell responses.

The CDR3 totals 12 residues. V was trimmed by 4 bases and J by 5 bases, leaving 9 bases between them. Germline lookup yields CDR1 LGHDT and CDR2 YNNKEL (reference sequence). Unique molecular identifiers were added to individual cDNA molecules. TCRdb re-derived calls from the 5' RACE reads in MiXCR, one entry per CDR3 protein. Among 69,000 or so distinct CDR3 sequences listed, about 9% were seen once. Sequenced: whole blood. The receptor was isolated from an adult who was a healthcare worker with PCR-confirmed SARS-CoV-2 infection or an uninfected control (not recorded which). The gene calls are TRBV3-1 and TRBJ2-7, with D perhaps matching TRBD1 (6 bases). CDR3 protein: CASSRTVDEQYF. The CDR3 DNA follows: TGTGCCAGCAGCCGGACAGTAGACGAGCAGTACTTC.